The T cell receptor beta chain under discussion was sequenced for a study of blood T cell repertoires in COVID-19. Per the study methods: Quantification of nucleated cells was approximated via reference gene primer amplification. TCRdb keeps only in-frame clones here, not all; method: immunoSEQ multiplex PCR. D and trimming come from the DNA, and the V and J calls and clone size come from that table. The sample comprises some 250,000 clones, approximately 91% of which are singletons, and roughly 0.8% rests with the top ten. The CDR3 spans 19 residues. Germline V gene data show CDR1 as MNHEY and CDR2 as SVGEGT. Germline trimming cut 2 bases from V and 1 base from J; bases unmatched to any gene: 15.

The receptor's source is a woman in her 30s with acute or convalescent COVID-19. V and J are TRBV6-2 or TRBV6-3 and TRBJ2-3; 7 nucleotides line up with TRBD1. The sample was peripheral blood. The CDR3 nucleotides read TGTGCCAGCAGTTACCTGACAGGGAGCGGCTACCAAGGCACAGATACGCAGTATTTT. This encodes CASSYLTGSGYQGTDTQYF.